Included here is one TCR beta chain sequence, with context. Its specificity is unknown. This sample was taken from a study of OX40 agonist ivuxolimab in advanced cancers. General observations from the study: It was also the case that some nonresponders had low normalized T-cell clonal expansion.

Between the trimmed V and J ends, which lost 2 bases and 4 bases, there was a span of 11 bases. This CDR3 is built from 14 residues. CDR1 and CDR2 from the germline V gene are KGHSH and LQKENI. Clones were sequenced by immunoSEQ multiplex PCR, and TCRdb holds only the in-frame ones, with some missing. The sample includes under 150,000 clones, approximately 90% seen only once; the top ten take 0.9% to 1.2%. The sequence came from an adult with an advanced solid tumor such as melanoma, head and neck, liver or kidney cancer. Sequencing was performed on CD4+ or CD8+ T cells sorted from blood, taken in a trial of the OX40 agonist ivuxolimab. The gene calls are TRBV18 and TRBJ1-2; no clear D. CDR3 sequence: CASSPREESYGYTF. The CDR3, as DNA: TGTGCCAGCTCACCAAGGGAGGAAAGCTATGGCTACACCTTC.